This is a list of T cell receptor beta chains from one sample in a study of cytomegalovirus exposure and HLA in healthy donors. Some clones are missing from TCRdb's copy, which holds only in-frame ones; the method was immunoSEQ multiplex PCR. Of under 200,000 clones in the sample, about three quarters were seen once. The sequenced sample was PBMCs. Receptors were obtained from a woman between 50 and 59 years old in good health and CMV-seropositive. CDR3s include the opening cysteine and the closing phenylalanine or tryptophan. The order of the fields is D gene, V gene, clone size, J gene, CDR3 length, CDR3 protein, CDR3 DNA. The D gene is left open where the match is weak. A clone size is listed for some rows: how often the clone was seen (once, few, many), or a class if it is expanded.

TRBD2,TRBV6-1,NA,TRBJ2-3,14,CAIERGGNTDTQYF,TGTGCCATTGAGCGGGGGGGAAACACAGATACGCAGTATTTT
TRBD1,TRBV13,NA,TRBJ2-5,15,CASSRGTGGGETQYF,TGTGCCAGCAGCCGGGGGACAGGGGGCGGTGAGACCCAGTACTTC
TRBD1,TRBV6-1,NA,TRBJ1-4,13,CASADRVDEKLFF,TGTGCCAGCGCTGACAGGGTGGATGAAAAACTGTTTTTT
NA,TRBV11-2,NA,TRBJ1-1,13,CASSLGRNTEAFF,TGTGCCAGCAGCTTAGGCAGGAACACTGAAGCTTTCTTT
NA,TRBV4-3,NA,TRBJ1-5,15,CASSQDRNSNQPQHF,TGCGCCAGCAGCCAAGACAGGAATAGCAATCAGCCCCAGCATTTT
NA,TRBV7-9,NA,TRBJ1-3,14,CASSSTGFGNTIYF,TGTGCCAGCAGCTCCACAGGGTTCGGAAACACCATATATTTT
TRBD1,TRBV30,NA,TRBJ1-2,15,CAWSVSWTGTYGYTF,TGTGCCTGGAGTGTAAGCTGGACAGGGACTTATGGCTACACCTTC
NA,TRBV6-6,NA,TRBJ2-1,15,CASSSGRGNGNEQFF,TGTGCCAGCAGCTCGGGCAGGGGAAACGGCAATGAGCAGTTCTTC
NA,TRBV18,few,TRBJ2-1,14,CASSRSAAYNEQFF,TGTGCCAGCTCACGCAGCGCGGCGTACAATGAGCAGTTCTTC
NA,TRBV19,NA,TRBJ2-1,13,CASSIGRYNEQFF,TGTGCCAGTAGTATAGGCAGATACAATGAGCAGTTCTTC
TRBD2,TRBV5-1,NA,TRBJ2-1,15,CASSLSSGSYNEQFF,TGCGCCAGCAGCTTGAGCAGCGGGAGCTACAATGAGCAGTTCTTC
NA,TRBV5-1,few,TRBJ2-2,16,CASSPTGTGGTGELFF,TGCGCCAGCAGCCCAACCGGGACCGGGGGCACCGGGGAGCTGTTTTTT
NA,TRBV11-2,NA,TRBJ2-7,15,CASSLYAAGTYEQYF,TGTGCCAGCAGCTTATACGCAGCGGGCACATACGAGCAGTACTTC
NA,TRBV4-2,NA,TRBJ2-2,16,CASSQDYGTNTGELFF,TGTGCCAGCAGCCAAGATTACGGGACGAACACCGGGGAGCTGTTTTTT
TRBD2,TRBV9,NA,TRBJ2-1,15,CASSPRNSGVYEQFF,TGTGCCAGCAGCCCGCGGAATAGCGGGGTCTATGAGCAGTTCTTC
TRBD2,TRBV5-1,NA,TRBJ2-1,17,CASSITLAGGLGNEQFF,TGCGCCAGCAGCATAACGCTAGCGGGAGGGCTGGGGAATGAGCAGTTCTTC
NA,TRBV30,few,TRBJ2-1,14,CAWSAGNSYNEQFF,TGTGCCTGGAGTGCCGGGAACTCCTACAATGAGCAGTTCTTC